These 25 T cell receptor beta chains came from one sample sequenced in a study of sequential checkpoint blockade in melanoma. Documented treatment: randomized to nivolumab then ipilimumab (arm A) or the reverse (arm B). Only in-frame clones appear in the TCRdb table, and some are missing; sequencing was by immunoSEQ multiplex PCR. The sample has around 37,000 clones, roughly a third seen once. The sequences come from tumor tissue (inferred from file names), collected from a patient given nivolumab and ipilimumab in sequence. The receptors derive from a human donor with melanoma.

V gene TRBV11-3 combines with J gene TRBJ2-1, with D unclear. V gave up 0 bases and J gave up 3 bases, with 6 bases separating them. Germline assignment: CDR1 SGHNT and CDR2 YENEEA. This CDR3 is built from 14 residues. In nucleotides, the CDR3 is TGTGCCAGCAGCTTAGACCCAGGCTACAATGAGCAGTTCTTC. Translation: CASSLDPGYNEQFF.

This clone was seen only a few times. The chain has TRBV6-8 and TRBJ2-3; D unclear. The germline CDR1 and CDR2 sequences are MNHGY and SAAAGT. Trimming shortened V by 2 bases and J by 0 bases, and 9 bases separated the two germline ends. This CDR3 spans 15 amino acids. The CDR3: CASSYGAVSTDTQYF. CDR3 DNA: TGTGCCAGCAGTTACGGTGCGGTTAGCACAGATACGCAGTATTTT.

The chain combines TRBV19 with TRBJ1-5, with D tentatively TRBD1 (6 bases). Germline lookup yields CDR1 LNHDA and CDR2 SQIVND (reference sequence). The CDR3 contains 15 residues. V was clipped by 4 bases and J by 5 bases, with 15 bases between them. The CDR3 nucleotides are TGTGCCAGTAGTAGGCCCAGACAGGCGGATCAGCCCCAGCATTTT. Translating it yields CASSRPRQADQPQHF. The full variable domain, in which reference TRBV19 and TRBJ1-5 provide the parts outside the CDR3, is DGGITQSPKYLFRKEGQNVTLSCEQNLNHDAMYWYRQDPGQGLRLIYYSQIVNDFQKGDIAEGYSVSREKKESFPLTVTSAQKNPTAFYLCASSRPRQADQPQHFGDGTRLSIL.

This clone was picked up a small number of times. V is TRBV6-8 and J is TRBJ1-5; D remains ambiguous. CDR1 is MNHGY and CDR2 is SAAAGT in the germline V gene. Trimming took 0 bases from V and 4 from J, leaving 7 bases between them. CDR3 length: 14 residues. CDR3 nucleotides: TGTGCCAGCAGTTACTCCGCCTATAATCAGCCCCAGCATTTT. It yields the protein CASSYSAYNQPQHF.

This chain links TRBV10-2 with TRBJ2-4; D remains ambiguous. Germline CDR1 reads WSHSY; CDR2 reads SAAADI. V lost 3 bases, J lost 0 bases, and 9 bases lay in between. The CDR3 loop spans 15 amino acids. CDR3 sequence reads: CASSDWALAKNIQYF. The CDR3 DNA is TGCGCCAGCAGTGATTGGGCACTAGCCAAAAACATTCAGTACTTC.

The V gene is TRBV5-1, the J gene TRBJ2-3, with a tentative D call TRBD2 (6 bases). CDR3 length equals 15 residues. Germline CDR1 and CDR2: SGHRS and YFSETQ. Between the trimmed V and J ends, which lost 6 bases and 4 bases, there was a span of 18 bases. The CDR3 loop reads CASNTGTLVSDTQYF. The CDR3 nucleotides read TGCGCCAGCAACACCGGGACTTTGGTATCAGATACGCAGTATTTT.

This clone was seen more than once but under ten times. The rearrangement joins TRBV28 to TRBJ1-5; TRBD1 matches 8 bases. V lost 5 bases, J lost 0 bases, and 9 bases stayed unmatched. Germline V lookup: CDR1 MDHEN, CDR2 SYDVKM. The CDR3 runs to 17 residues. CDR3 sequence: CASSAADRAASNQPQHF. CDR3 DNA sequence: TGTGCCAGCAGTGCCGCGGACAGGGCAGCTAGCAATCAGCCCCAGCATTTT.

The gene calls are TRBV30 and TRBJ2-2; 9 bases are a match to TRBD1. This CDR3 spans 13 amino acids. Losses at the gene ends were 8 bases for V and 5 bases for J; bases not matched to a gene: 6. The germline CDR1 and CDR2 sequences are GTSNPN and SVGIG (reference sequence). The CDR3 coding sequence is TGTGCCCGGGACAGGGTACGAACCGGGGAGCTGTTTTTT. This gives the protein CARDRVRTGELFF.

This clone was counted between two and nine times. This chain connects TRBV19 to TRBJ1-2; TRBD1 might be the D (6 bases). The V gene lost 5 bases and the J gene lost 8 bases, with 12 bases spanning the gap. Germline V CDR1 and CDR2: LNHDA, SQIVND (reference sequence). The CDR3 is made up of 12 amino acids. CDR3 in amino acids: CASSLKGGGYTF. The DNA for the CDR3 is TGTGCCAGTAGTCTCAAGGGGGGAGGCTACACCTTC.

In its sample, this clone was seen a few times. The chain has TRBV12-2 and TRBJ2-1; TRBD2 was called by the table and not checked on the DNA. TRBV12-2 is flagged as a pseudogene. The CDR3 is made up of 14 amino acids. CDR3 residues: CASRRLAGDGEQFF. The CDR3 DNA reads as TGTGCAAGTCGGAGACTAGCGGGAGATGGTGAGCAGTTCTTC.

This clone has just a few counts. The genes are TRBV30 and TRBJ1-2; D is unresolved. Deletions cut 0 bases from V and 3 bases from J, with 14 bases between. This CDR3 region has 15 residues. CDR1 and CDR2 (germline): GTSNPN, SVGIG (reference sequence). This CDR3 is CAWSVPFMGDYGYTF. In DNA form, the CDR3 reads TGTGCCTGGAGTGTACCGTTCATGGGTGACTATGGCTACACCTTC.

CDR3 residues: CASSIGGFLNTEAFF. The CDR3 bases are TGTGCCAGTAGTATCGGGGGATTCTTAAACACTGAAGCTTTCTTT. This chain connects TRBV19 to TRBJ1-1; maybe TRBD1 (5 bases). The germline gives CDR1 LNHDA, CDR2 SQIVND (reference sequence). Trimming left V 3 bases short and J 2 bases short, with 13 bases between. The CDR3 has 15 residues.

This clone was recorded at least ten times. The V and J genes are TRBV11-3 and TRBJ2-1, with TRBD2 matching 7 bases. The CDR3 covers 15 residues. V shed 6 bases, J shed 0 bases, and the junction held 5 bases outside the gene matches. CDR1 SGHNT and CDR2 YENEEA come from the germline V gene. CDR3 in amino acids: CASRIAGSSYNEQFF. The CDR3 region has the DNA TGTGCCAGCAGGATAGCGGGTTCCTCCTACAATGAGCAGTTCTTC.

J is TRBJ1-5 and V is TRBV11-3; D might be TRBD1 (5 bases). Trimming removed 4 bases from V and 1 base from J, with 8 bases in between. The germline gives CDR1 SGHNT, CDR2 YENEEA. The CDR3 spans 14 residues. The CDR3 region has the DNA TGTGCCAGCAGCTGGGGGGGAAGCAATCAGCCCCAGCATTTT. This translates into CASSWGGSNQPQHF.

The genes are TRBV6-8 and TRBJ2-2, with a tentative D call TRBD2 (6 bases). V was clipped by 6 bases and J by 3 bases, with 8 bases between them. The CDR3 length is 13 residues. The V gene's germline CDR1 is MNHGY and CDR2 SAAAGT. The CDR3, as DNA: TGTGCCAGCAGAGCTAGCGACACCGGGGAGCTGTTTTTT. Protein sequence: CASRASDTGELFF.

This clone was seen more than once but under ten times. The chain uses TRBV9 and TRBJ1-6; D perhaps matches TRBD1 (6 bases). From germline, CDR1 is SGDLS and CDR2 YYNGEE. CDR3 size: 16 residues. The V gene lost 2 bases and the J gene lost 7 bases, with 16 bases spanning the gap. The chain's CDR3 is CASSVGQPLLNSPLHF. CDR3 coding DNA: TGTGCCAGCAGCGTGGGACAACCTTTACTGAATTCACCCCTCCACTTT.

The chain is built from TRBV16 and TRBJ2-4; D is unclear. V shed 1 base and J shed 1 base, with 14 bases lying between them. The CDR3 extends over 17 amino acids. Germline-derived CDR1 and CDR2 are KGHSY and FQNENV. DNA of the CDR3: TGTGCCAGCAGCCAATATCGCCTCTCTGACGCCAAAAACATTCAGTACTTC. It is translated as CASSQYRLSDAKNIQYF.

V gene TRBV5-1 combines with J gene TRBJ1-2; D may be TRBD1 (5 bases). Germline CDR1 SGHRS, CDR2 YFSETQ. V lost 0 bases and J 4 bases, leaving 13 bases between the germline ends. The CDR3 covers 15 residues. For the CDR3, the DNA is TGCGCCAGCAGCTTGGGACCGACAGAAGCCTATGGCTACACCTTC. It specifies CASSLGPTEAYGYTF.

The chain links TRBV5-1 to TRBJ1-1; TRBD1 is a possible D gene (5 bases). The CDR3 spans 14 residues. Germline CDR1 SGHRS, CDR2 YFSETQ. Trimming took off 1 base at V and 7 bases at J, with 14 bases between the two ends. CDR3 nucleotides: TGCGCCAGCAGCTTGAGTACAGGCGCTTATGAAGCTTTCTTT. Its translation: CASSLSTGAYEAFF.

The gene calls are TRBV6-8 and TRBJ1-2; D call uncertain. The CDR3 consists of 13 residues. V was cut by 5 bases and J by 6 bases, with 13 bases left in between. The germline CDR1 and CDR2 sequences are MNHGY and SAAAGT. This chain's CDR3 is CASSRPESNGYTF. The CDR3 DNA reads TGTGCCAGCAGTCGCCCCGAATCAAATGGCTACACCTTC.

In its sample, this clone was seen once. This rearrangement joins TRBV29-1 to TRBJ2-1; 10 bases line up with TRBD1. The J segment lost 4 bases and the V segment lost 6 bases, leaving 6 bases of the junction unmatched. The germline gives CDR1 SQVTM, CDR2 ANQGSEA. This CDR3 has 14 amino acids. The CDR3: CSVGQGSNYNEQFF. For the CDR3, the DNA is TGCAGCGTGGGACAGGGGTCTAATTACAATGAGCAGTTCTTC.

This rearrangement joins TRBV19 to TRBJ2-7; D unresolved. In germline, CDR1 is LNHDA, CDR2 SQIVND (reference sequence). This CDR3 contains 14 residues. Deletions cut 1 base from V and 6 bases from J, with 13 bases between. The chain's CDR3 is CASSIGAVNREQYF. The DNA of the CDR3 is TGTGCCAGTAGTATAGGGGCAGTGAACCGCGAGCAGTACTTC.

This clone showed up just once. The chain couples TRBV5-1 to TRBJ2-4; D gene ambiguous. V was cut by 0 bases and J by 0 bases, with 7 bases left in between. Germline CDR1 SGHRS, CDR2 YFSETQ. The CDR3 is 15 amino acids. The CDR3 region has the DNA TGCGCCAGCAGCTTGGAGGATTTAGCCAAAAACATTCAGTACTTC. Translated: CASSLEDLAKNIQYF.

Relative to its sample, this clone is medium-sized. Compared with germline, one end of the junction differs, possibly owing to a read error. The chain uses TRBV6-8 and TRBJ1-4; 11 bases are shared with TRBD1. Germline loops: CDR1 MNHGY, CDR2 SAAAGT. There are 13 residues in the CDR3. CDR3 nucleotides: TGTGCCATCAGTGGGACAGGGGGTGAAAAACTGTTTTTT. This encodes CAISGTGGEKLFF.

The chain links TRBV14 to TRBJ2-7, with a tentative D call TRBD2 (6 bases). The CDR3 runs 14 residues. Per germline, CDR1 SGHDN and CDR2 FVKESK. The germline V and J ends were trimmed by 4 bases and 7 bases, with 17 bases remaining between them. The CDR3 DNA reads TGTGCCAGCAGCCCCCTTAGGCTAGGAGGGGAGCAGTACTTC. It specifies CASSPLRLGGEQYF.